The next 27 T cell receptor beta chains were all read from a single sample in a study of blood T cell repertoires in COVID-19. The assay was immunoSEQ multiplex PCR, and TCRdb's table has in-frame clones only and misses some. The sample lists 80,000 to 100,000 clones, 82% occurring once. Sequenced sample: peripheral blood. The receptors were sampled from an older man with active or convalescent COVID-19.

The J gene is TRBJ2-3, the V gene TRBV18; weak D call: TRBD2 (5 bases). The CDR3 has 18 residues. Germline V gene sequence: CDR1 KGHSH, CDR2 LQKENI. Deletions cut 3 bases from V and 6 bases from J, with 25 bases between. CDR3 in amino acids: CASSPGPSAARIRDTQYF. In DNA form, the CDR3 reads TGTGCCAGCTCACCCGGGCCGTCAGCGGCACGGATAAGGGATACGCAGTATTTT.

The chain links TRBV6-2 or TRBV6-3 to TRBJ1-6, with D possibly matching TRBD1 (6 bases). Germline CDR1 is MNHEY and CDR2 is SVGEGT. The germline V and J ends were trimmed by 6 bases and 9 bases, with 15 bases remaining between them. The CDR3 covers 14 residues. The CDR3 loop reads CASSKLSGASPLHF. The CDR3 coding sequence is TGTGCCAGCAGCAAATTATCAGGGGCTTCACCCCTCCACTTT.

V usage is TRBV18 and J usage is TRBJ1-1; 7 nucleotides line up with TRBD1. This CDR3 spans 14 amino acids. CDR1 KGHSH and CDR2 LQKENI come from the germline V gene. J lost 1 base, V lost 3 bases, and 2 bases had no gene match. The CDR3 DNA reads as TGTGCCAGCTCACCGGGACAGAGGAACACTGAAGCTTTCTTT. This encodes CASSPGQRNTEAFF. Filled out from reference TRBV18 and TRBJ1-1, the complete variable domain reads NAGVMQNPRHLVRRRGQEARLRCSPMKGHSHVYWYRQLPEEGLKFMVYLQKENIIDESGMPKERFSAEFPKEGPSILRIQQVVRGDSAAYFCASSPGQRNTEAFFGQGTRLTVV.

This chain links TRBV10-3 with TRBJ2-1; a weak D match, TRBD2 (6 bases). The CDR3 spans 13 residues. Germline V CDR1 and CDR2: ENHRY, SYGVKD. Trimming shortened V by 6 bases and J by 4 bases, and 10 bases separated the two germline ends. In DNA form, the CDR3 reads TGTGCCATCAGCGGGACTGCGTACAATGAGCAGTTCTTC. Translation gives CAISGTAYNEQFF.

This sequence joins TRBV19 and TRBJ1-1; D gene ambiguous. The CDR3 sequence is 12 residues long. With 10 bases removed from V and 3 bases from J, the gap between germline ends came to 12 bases. Germline assignment: CDR1 LNHDA and CDR2 SQIVND (reference sequence). The DNA for the CDR3 is TGTGCCACCACCAGAGGGTACACTGAAGCTTTCTTT. This translates into CATTRGYTEAFF.

The chain combines TRBV4-3 with TRBJ1-2; 10 bases are a match to TRBD1. V lost 3 bases, J lost 2 bases, and 3 bases stayed unmatched. The CDR3 runs 15 residues. Germline values: CDR1 LGHNA, CDR2 YSLEER. Here the CDR3 reads CASSQRDRGNYGYTF. CDR3 DNA: TGCGCCAGCAGCCAGAGGGACAGGGGAAACTATGGCTACACCTTC.

The chain couples TRBV5-4 to TRBJ2-7; D is uncertain. This CDR3 spans 13 amino acids. V lost 4 bases and J 5 bases, leaving 13 bases between the germline ends. The germline V gene encodes CDR1 SGHNT and CDR2 YYREEE (reference sequence). CDR3 sequence (DNA): TGTGCCAGCAGCCACTCGCGGAAACACGAGCAGTACTTC. As protein: CASSHSRKHEQYF.

The J gene is TRBJ2-7, the V gene TRBV4-1; D is undetermined. This CDR3 has 14 residues. V lost 0 bases and J 3 bases, leaving 9 bases between the germline ends. Germline-derived CDR1 and CDR2 are MGHRA and YSYEKL. CDR3 nucleotide sequence: TGCGCCAGCAGCCAAGATCAACCAGACTACGAGCAGTACTTC. Amino acids: CASSQDQPDYEQYF.

This chain connects TRBV20-1 to TRBJ2-7; D not resolved. This CDR3 spans 12 amino acids. Germline lookup yields CDR1 DFQATT and CDR2 SNEGSKA (reference sequence). Trimming took 3 bases from V and 0 from J, leaving 6 bases between them. The CDR3 region is CSASYNSYEQYF. The DNA for the CDR3 is TGCAGTGCTAGTTACAACTCCTACGAGCAGTACTTC.

The chain links TRBV6-6 to TRBJ2-4; possibly TRBD1 for D (5 bases). Trimming removed 7 bases at V and 1 base at J, with 11 bases between. The CDR3 is 14 amino acids. Looked up from germline, CDR1 is MNHNY and CDR2 is SVGAGI (reference sequence). In DNA, the CDR3 is TGTGCCAGCATGGCAGGGAAGGCCAAAAACATTCAGTACTTC. Encoded protein: CASMAGKAKNIQYF.

The chain is built from TRBV5-4 and TRBJ2-1; 7 bases are shared with TRBD1. The CDR3 runs to 16 residues. The junction had 3 bases not matched to a gene; V was cut back by 0 bases and J by 0 bases. Germline V gene sequence: CDR1 SGHNT, CDR2 YYREEE (reference sequence). CDR3 loop: CASSLDQGVSYNEQFF. In DNA, the CDR3 is TGTGCCAGCAGCTTGGATCAGGGGGTCTCCTACAATGAGCAGTTCTTC.

J is TRBJ2-5 and V is TRBV5-1; tentative D call: TRBD1 (5 bases). Deletions cut 6 bases from V and 4 bases from J, with 13 bases between. This CDR3 has 13 residues. CDR1 is SGHRS, CDR2 YFSETQ, per germline. The CDR3 DNA reads TGCGCCAGCAAGCAGGGCCTGAGAGAGACCCAGTACTTC. Translating it yields CASKQGLRETQYF. Full variable domain (outside the CDR3, taken from reference TRBV5-1 and TRBJ2-5): KAGVTQTPRYLIKTRGQQVTLSCSPISGHRSVSWYQQTPGQGLQFLFEYFSETQRNKGNFPGRFSGRQFSNSRSEMNVSTLELGDSALYLCASKQGLRETQYFGPGTRLLVL.

The J gene is TRBJ1-4, the V gene TRBV5-1; D perhaps matches TRBD1 (5 bases). V was cut by 3 bases and J by 0 bases, with 15 bases left in between. The CDR3 is made up of 17 amino acids. CDR1 and CDR2 from the germline V gene are SGHRS and YFSETQ. As DNA, the CDR3 is TGCGCCAGCAGCTGGGGCCTAGGGGCCGCAACTAATGAAAAACTGTTTTTT. This sequence encodes CASSWGLGAATNEKLFF. The full variable domain, with the rest looked up from reference TRBV5-1 and TRBJ1-4, is KAGVTQTPRYLIKTRGQQVTLSCSPISGHRSVSWYQQTPGQGLQFLFEYFSETQRNKGNFPGRFSGRQFSNSRSEMNVSTLELGDSALYLCASSWGLGAATNEKLFFGSGTQLSVL.

This clone was seen many times. V is TRBV12-3 or TRBV12-4 and J is TRBJ2-7; D might be TRBD1 (6 bases). Deletions cut 5 bases from V and 3 bases from J, with 11 bases between. The CDR3 spans 13 residues. The CDR3 sequence is CASSMTGYYEQYF. The CDR3 nucleotides read TGTGCCAGCAGTATGACAGGCTACTACGAGCAGTACTTC.

The CDR3 protein is CASSLADTTYTEAFF. For the CDR3, the DNA is TGTGCCAGCAGCTTAGCGGACACCACCTACACTGAAGCTTTCTTT. V is TRBV7-2 and J is TRBJ1-1; a possible D gene is TRBD1 (5 bases). Deletions cut 0 bases from V and 3 bases from J, with 11 bases between. This CDR3 is 15 amino acids long. CDR1 and CDR2 from the germline V gene are SGHTA and FQGNSA.

This chain uses TRBV5-1 with TRBJ1-1; TRBD1 matches 8 bases. The CDR3 is made up of 18 amino acids. J was trimmed by 5 bases and V by 4 bases; bases with no gene match: 19. The germline CDR1 and CDR2 sequences are SGHRS and YFSETQ. This CDR3 reads CASSLSPRGLRVGTEAFF. CDR3 DNA: TGCGCCAGCAGCCTCTCTCCCAGGGGGCTACGGGTGGGGACTGAAGCTTTCTTT. Using reference TRBV5-1 and TRBJ1-1 for the parts outside the CDR3, the full variable domain is KAGVTQTPRYLIKTRGQQVTLSCSPISGHRSVSWYQQTPGQGLQFLFEYFSETQRNKGNFPGRFSGRQFSNSRSEMNVSTLELGDSALYLCASSLSPRGLRVGTEAFFGQGTRLTVV.

V and J are TRBV9 and TRBJ1-1, with D uncertain. The CDR3 has 14 amino acids. V was trimmed by 0 bases and J by 0 bases, leaving 6 bases between them. CDR1 is SGDLS, CDR2 YYNGEE, per germline. CDR3: CASSVEAVNTEAFF. The CDR3 region has the DNA TGTGCCAGCAGCGTAGAGGCGGTGAACACTGAAGCTTTCTTT.

The V call is TRBV11-2, the J call TRBJ2-5, with a possible D match to TRBD2 (7 bases). Trimming took off 5 bases at V and 9 bases at J, with 19 bases between the two ends. The CDR3 loop spans 14 amino acids. Germline V gene data show CDR1 as SGHAT and CDR2 as FQNNGV. CDR3 DNA sequence: TGTGCCAGCAGCCCCCAGCGGGGCCCAGGGGCCCAGTACTTC. Translating it yields CASSPQRGPGAQYF.

The V gene is TRBV9, the J gene TRBJ1-6, with unresolved D. Germline-derived CDR1 and CDR2 are SGDLS and YYNGEE. V gave up 0 bases and J gave up 0 bases, with 10 bases separating them. The CDR3 runs to 17 residues. This CDR3 is CASSVAPAGSYNSPLHF. CDR3 sequence (DNA): TGTGCCAGCAGCGTAGCCCCCGCCGGCTCCTATAATTCACCCCTCCACTTT.

The chain combines TRBV6-5 with TRBJ1-4, with D maybe TRBD1 (6 bases). V shed 5 bases and J shed 0 bases, with 10 bases lying between them. The germline V gene encodes CDR1 MNHEY and CDR2 SVGAGI. The CDR3 has 15 residues. The CDR3 bases are TGTGCCAGCAGTCGGACAGTCCCAACTAATGAAAAACTGTTTTTT. Translated, it gives CASSRTVPTNEKLFF.

The J gene is TRBJ2-3, the V gene TRBV10-3; D gene unclear. The V gene lost 0 bases and the J gene lost 4 bases, with 5 bases spanning the gap. The CDR3 is 13 amino acids. The germline gives CDR1 ENHRY, CDR2 SYGVKD. CDR3 bases: TGTGCCATCAGTGAGTCTCGAGCAGATACGCAGTATTTT. It specifies CAISESRADTQYF.

J is TRBJ2-7 and V is TRBV3-1 (or the pseudogene TRBV3-2); TRBD2 is a possible D gene (6 bases). The CDR3 extends over 13 amino acids. Per germline, CDR1 LGHDT and CDR2 YNNKEL (reference sequence). With 6 bases removed from V and 5 bases from J, the gap between germline ends came to 14 bases. The CDR3: CASRKGGSNEQYF. In nucleotides, the CDR3 is TGTGCCAGCAGAAAAGGAGGGTCAAACGAGCAGTACTTC.

There are a few counts of this clone. This chain joins TRBV6-6 and TRBJ2-7; 8 nucleotides match TRBD2. The germline V gene encodes CDR1 MNHNY and CDR2 SVGAGI (reference sequence). V gave up 6 bases and J gave up 6 bases; unmatched junction bases: 10. The CDR3 spans 14 residues. The CDR3 loop reads CASSNTALAGEQYF. CDR3 nucleotides: TGTGCCAGCAGCAACACCGCGCTAGCGGGCGAGCAGTACTTC.

The chain recombines TRBV13 with TRBJ1-1, with TRBD1 matching over 12 bases. J was trimmed by 7 bases and V by 5 bases; bases with no gene match: 8. Germline CDR1 reads PRHDT; CDR2 reads FYEKMQ (reference sequence). This CDR3 is built from 15 residues. This chain's CDR3 is CASSPPGQGAIEAFF. CDR3 coding DNA: TGTGCCAGCAGCCCCCCGGGACAGGGGGCAATTGAAGCTTTCTTT. Based on the CDR3 plus reference TRBV13 and TRBJ1-1, the full variable domain is AAGVIQSPRHLIKEKRETATLKCYPIPRHDTVYWYQQGPGQDPQFLISFYEKMQSDKGSIPDRFSAQQFSDYHSELNMSSLELGDSALYFCASSPPGQGAIEAFFGQGTRLTVV.

This chain uses TRBV10-3 with TRBJ1-6; TRBD1 is a possible D gene (6 bases). The CDR3 has 14 amino acids. Trimming took 2 bases from V and 7 from J, leaving 9 bases between them. Germline CDR1 reads ENHRY; CDR2 reads SYGVKD. The CDR3 reads CAISETGLNSPLHF. CDR3 DNA: TGTGCCATCAGTGAGACAGGGTTAAATTCACCCCTCCACTTT.

This clone has a handful of counts. The genes are TRBV7-9 and TRBJ1-2; D not certain. CDR3 length equals 14 residues. Germline V gene lookup returns CDR1 SEHNR and CDR2 FQNEAQ (reference sequence). V was trimmed by 2 bases and J by 1 base, leaving 8 bases between them. This CDR3 is CASSLSSGNYGYTF. CDR3 bases: TGTGCCAGCAGCTTATCTAGCGGTAACTATGGCTACACCTTC. Full variable domain (missing parts from reference TRBV7-9 and TRBJ1-2): DTGVSQNPRHKITKRGQNVTFRCDPISEHNRLYWYRQTLGQGPEFLTYFQNEAQLEKSRLLSDRFSAERPKGSFSTLEIQRTEQGDSAMYLCASSLSSGNYGYTFGSGTRLTVV.

This clone occurred a few times. The DNA of the CDR3 is TGTGCCAGCAGCTTAGTAGTTAGCGGGGGACAAGAGACCCAGTACTTC. Amino acid sequence: CASSLVVSGGQETQYF. The chain couples TRBV11-2 to TRBJ2-5; 9 bases are a match to TRBD2. Germline V gene sequence: CDR1 SGHAT, CDR2 FQNNGV. This CDR3 contains 16 residues. After removal of 1 base from V and 2 bases from J, the junction contained 5 bases not matched to a gene.